This entry describes one T cell receptor (beta chain). Its specificity is not known. In germline, CDR1 is LNHNV, CDR2 YYDKDF (reference sequence). There are 12 residues in the CDR3. V was clipped by 2 bases and J by 0 bases, with 1 base between them. The sample is drawn from a study of chemoradiotherapy in HPV16-positive cancers. Study details: Functional T-cell assays on two HPV16-positive patients' cells defined candidate HPV-specific clones and common TCR motifs. Broader study findings: During treatment, candidate HPV-specific clones and E7-related motifs expanded in tumor. Better recurrence-free survival went with HPV-responsive T-cell expansion in HPV16-positive patients.

Samples were taken several times over chemoradiotherapy. Produced via immunoSEQ multiplex PCR; TCRdb's table is partial and in-frame only. The repertoire has approximately 15,000 clones, over 70% of them found once; the top ten carry approximately 9.6%. This receptor was obtained from a human donor with HPV-associated anogenital cancer. The chain couples TRBV15 to TRBJ1-1; no clear D gene. Sampling was carried out from a patient who underwent chemoradiotherapy. CDR3 sequence: CATSRMNTEAFF. Written as DNA, the CDR3 is TGTGCCACCAGCAGAATGAACACTGAAGCTTTCTTT.